These 9 T cell receptor beta chains share one sample of origin, sequenced in a study of cytomegalovirus exposure and HLA in healthy donors. The PCR had 60 Vbeta and 13 Jbeta primers. TCRdb keeps only in-frame clones here, not all; method: immunoSEQ multiplex PCR. The sample has 100,000 to 150,000 clones; approximately 75% are singletons. The material sequenced was PBMCs. These receptors came from a male donor in good health and CMV-seronegative.

This clone was detected only a few times. The chain employs TRBV6-5 and TRBJ1-4; possibly TRBD1 for D (5 bases). V shed 8 bases and J shed 5 bases, with 18 bases lying between them. CDR1 and CDR2 (germline): MNHEY, SVGAGI. This CDR3 contains 15 residues. Written as DNA, the CDR3 is TGTGCCAGCTCCTCAGGCAGGGTAGGGAATGAAAAACTGTTTTTT. Translating it yields CASSSGRVGNEKLFF.

This clone was recorded a few times. The V call is TRBV27, the J call TRBJ1-1; 7 nucleotides line up with TRBD1. Germline loops: CDR1 MNHEY, CDR2 SMNVEV (reference sequence). The CDR3 length is 13 residues. Trimming cost V 6 bases and J 4 bases; bases outside gene matches: 5. The CDR3 DNA is TGTGCCAGCAGCCTACAGGGGATCACTGAAGCTTTCTTT. Amino acids: CASSLQGITEAFF.

This chain joins TRBV10-3 and TRBJ2-3; tentative D call: TRBD2 (5 bases). The germline V gene has CDR1 ENHRY and CDR2 SYGVKD. This CDR3 contains 14 residues. The V end was cut by 6 bases, the J end by 4 bases, with 14 bases between. The DNA for the CDR3 is TGTGCCATCAGCGAGGAACGGAGGCCAGATACGCAGTATTTT. Its protein is CAISEERRPDTQYF.

The J gene is TRBJ2-5, the V gene TRBV10-3; 14 positions match TRBD2. V lost 3 bases and J lost 7; bases outside the gene matches: 7. This CDR3 has 16 residues. Germline V CDR1 and CDR2: ENHRY, SYGVKD. The CDR3 DNA follows: TGTGCCATCAGTGACTCGACTAGCGGGGGGGCCCGGACCCAGTACTTC. Protein: CAISDSTSGGARTQYF.

For this clone: An end of the junction does not agree with germline; a read error may underlie this. The chain is built from TRBV7-2 and TRBJ2-4; a weak D match, TRBD1 (7 bases). The CDR3 sequence is 13 residues long. Germline V CDR1 and CDR2: SGHTA, FQGNSA. The CDR3 spells CASSLEVWGDRDF. DNA for the CDR3: TGTGCCAGCAGCTTAGAAGTCTGGGGGGACAGAGACTTC.

V is TRBV7-2 and J is TRBJ2-3; possible D gene TRBD2, 6 bases. V dropped 3 bases and J dropped 7 bases, with 14 bases sitting between them. Germline V gene sequence: CDR1 SGHTA, CDR2 FQGNSA. CDR3 size: 14 residues. The CDR3 nucleotides are TGTGCCAGCAGCTTGGGCGGGGACGGATATACGCAGTATTTT. Translation: CASSLGGDGYTQYF. Drawing the rest from reference TRBV7-2 and TRBJ2-3, the complete variable domain is GAGVSQSPSNKVTEKGKDVELRCDPISGHTALYWYRQSLGQGLEFLIYFQGNSAPDKSGLPSDRFSAERTGGSVSTLTIQRTQQEDSAVYLCASSLGGDGYTQYFGPGTRLTVL.

The chain uses TRBV30 and TRBJ1-3; 7 nucleotides align to TRBD1. Germline V CDR1 and CDR2: GTSNPN, SVGIG (reference sequence). The CDR3 runs to 14 residues. The V gene end was trimmed by 5 bases and the J gene end by 0 bases; junction bases not matched to a gene: 4. CDR3 nucleotide sequence: TGTGCCTGGTACAGGGGATCCTCTGGAAACACCATATATTTT. This encodes CAWYRGSSGNTIYF.

This clone was seen a few times. The chain carries TRBV27 and TRBJ2-3; 10 positions agree with TRBD2. The length of the CDR3 is 14 residues. Germline V lookup: CDR1 MNHEY, CDR2 SMNVEV (reference sequence). J lost 7 bases, V lost 6 bases, and 7 bases had no gene match. The CDR3 DNA is TGTGCCAGCAGCTTAGCGGGGGGAGGGTATACGCAGTATTTT. Protein sequence: CASSLAGGGYTQYF.

The V gene is TRBV13, the J gene TRBJ2-1; possible D gene TRBD2, 5 bases. V was pared by 6 bases and J by 0 bases, with 12 bases between. Germline CDR1 and CDR2: PRHDT and FYEKMQ (reference sequence). This CDR3 region has 15 residues. The CDR3 sequence: CASRPGLSSYNEQFF. CDR3 nucleotides: TGTGCCAGCAGACCCGGACTGAGCTCCTACAATGAGCAGTTCTTC.